This TCR beta chain was identified during a study of beta chain features in type 1 diabetes. Study as a whole: Across every sample, around 98 million sorted cells were examined in total.

To note about this clone: What it binds is not known.

The V gene lost 4 bases and the J gene lost 4 bases, with 8 bases spanning the gap. Germline assignment: CDR1 SGHTA and CDR2 FQGNSA. The CDR3 loop spans 13 amino acids. The study, taken as a whole, reports: TCRB repertoires of naive, central memory and Treg cells appeared more similar among patients than among healthy donors. TCRB CDR3s were moderately but significantly shorter in Type 1 diabetes patients in all four CD4+ subsets.

Expressed TCRB transcripts got sequenced, as all isolated RNA was reverse transcribed. Samples of naive, central memory and regulatory T cells yielded a mean of about 3.9 million reads. Clones were read by immunoSEQ multiplex PCR, and TCRdb kept only the in-frame ones, dropping some. Altogether 120,000 to 150,000 clones are present, more than 9% being singletons, with the ten largest covering 1.3%. The rearrangement joins TRBV7-2 to TRBJ1-3; TRBD1 is a possible D gene (6 bases). The sequence derives from a man aged 18 to 29 in good health. The sample taken for sequencing was naive CD4+ T cells from blood. This chain's CDR3 is CASSSDRGNTIYF. The CDR3 coding sequence is TGTGCCAGCAGCTCGGACAGAGGAAACACCATATATTTT.